A single sample is the source of the 23 T cell receptor beta chains below, sequenced in a study of low-dose radiotherapy and immunotherapy resistance in tumors (dated by TCRdb to 2022 to 2024). Instrument on record: Illumina HiSeq 2500. To make first-strand cDNA, Superscript III was used along with a set of TRAV- and TRBV-specific primers so that both the TCRalpha and TCRbeta chains were covered. TCRs were amplified with Phusion for 15 to 25 PCR cycles using a constant-region primer together with the adapter attached to the V primers. TCRdb ran its own pipeline on the public reads, namely fastp trimming at Q25 and MiXCR clone calling, and kept in-frame beta chains. Each entry is one CDR3 protein sequence, shown with its most common DNA and genes. The sample table records 65,000 to 90,000 distinct CDR3 sequences; approximately 17% of these occur just once. Clones ranked in the top ten supply approximately 6% of the sample.

The time point label here, explained by the study, means: before trial treatment. The sample consisted of PBMCs, taken before treatment. The receptor source for this set is a male donor with prostate cancer.

This clonotype was observed at least ten times. V usage is TRBV5-1 and J usage is TRBJ2-1; TRBD1 agrees at 8 bases. The CDR3 covers 14 residues. Germline-derived CDR1 and CDR2 are SGHRS and YFSETQ. V was clipped by 3 bases and J by 8 bases; unmatched bases: 7. CDR3 DNA: TGCGCCAGCAGCTCACAGGGGGAGCGGGATGAGCAGTTCTTC. It codes for CASSSQGERDEQFF.

V usage is TRBV7-9 and J usage is TRBJ2-2; D not certain. V lost 0 bases to trimming and J lost 7 bases, with 9 bases between them. This CDR3 contains 14 residues. The germline gives CDR1 SEHNR, CDR2 FQNEAQ (reference sequence). The CDR3 spells CASSLASAGGELFF. CDR3 coding DNA: TGTGCCAGCAGCTTAGCGTCAGCAGGCGGGGAGCTGTTTTTT.

The gene calls are TRBV3-1 and TRBJ2-1; D not resolved. The CDR3 length is 12 residues. The V end lost 0 bases, the J end lost 9 bases, and 6 bases lay between the germline ends. The germline gives CDR1 LGHDT, CDR2 YNNKEL (reference sequence). CDR3 amino acids: CASSQDVGEQFF. The DNA of the CDR3 is TGTGCCAGCAGCCAAGATGTGGGTGAGCAGTTCTTC.

This clonotype was detected ten times or more. This chain connects TRBV20-1 to TRBJ2-5, with 8 bases matching TRBD2. V shed 6 bases, J shed 7 bases, and the junction held 4 bases outside the gene matches. Looked up from germline, CDR1 is DFQATT and CDR2 is SNEGSKA (reference sequence). There are 11 residues in the CDR3. CDR3 amino acids: CSAIAGRTQYF. The CDR3 DNA reads TGCAGTGCCATAGCGGGGCGGACCCAGTACTTC.

In this sample, this clonotype is medium-sized (0.01 to 0.1%). The CDR3 DNA reads as TGTGCCAGCAGCCAGGGCACTAGCGGGGGTTACAATGAGCAGTTCTTC. It yields the protein CASSQGTSGGYNEQFF. This chain joins TRBV4-2 and TRBJ2-1; 11 positions match TRBD2. The germline V gene encodes CDR1 LGHNA and CDR2 YNFKEQ. The CDR3 contains 16 residues. V shed 3 bases and J 4 bases; nucleotides not matched to a gene: 5.

Ten or more counts support this clonotype. CDR3 DNA sequence: TGTGCCAGCAGCGTAGGAGGAGGGTTGACTAATGAAAAACTGTTTTTT. Amino acids: CASSVGGGLTNEKLFF. V and J are TRBV9 and TRBJ1-4; D remains unclear. The CDR3 consists of 16 residues. V was cut by 0 bases and J by 2 bases, with 11 bases left in between. The V gene's germline CDR1 is SGDLS and CDR2 YYNGEE.

This clonotype was found many times. V is TRBV27 and J is TRBJ1-2; TRBD1 might be the D (6 bases). V was clipped by 3 bases and J by 8 bases, with 16 bases between them. In germline, CDR1 is MNHEY, CDR2 SMNVEV (reference sequence). This CDR3 has 14 residues. As DNA, the CDR3 is TGTGCCAGCAGTTTTTCAGGGGCGCGTCACGGCTACACCTTC. Its protein product is CASSFSGARHGYTF.

This clonotype came up many times. The chain uses TRBV5-1 and TRBJ1-6; D gene ambiguous. The CDR3 is 15 residues long. Trimming shortened V by 0 bases and J by 3 bases, and 7 bases separated the two germline ends. Per the germline V gene, CDR1 is SGHRS and CDR2 is YFSETQ. CDR3 bases: TGCGCCAGCAGCTTGGGAGGCGGCTATAATTCACCCCTCCACTTT. Protein sequence: CASSLGGGYNSPLHF.

This clonotype was observed at least ten times. The chain uses TRBV5-1 and TRBJ2-7; 13 bases are shared with TRBD2. Germline values: CDR1 SGHRS, CDR2 YFSETQ. The length of the CDR3 is 18 residues. The V and J ends lost 4 bases and 0 bases, in that order; junction bases with no gene match: 10. The CDR3 nucleotides read TGCGCCAGCAGCCCGGGACTAGCGGGAACTACGAGCTCCTACGAGCAGTACTTC. Its translation is CASSPGLAGTTSSYEQYF.

This clonotype has at least ten counts. This rearrangement joins TRBV28 to TRBJ1-1; TRBD1 agrees at 7 bases. Germline V lookup: CDR1 MDHEN, CDR2 SYDVKM. The CDR3 loop spans 14 amino acids. V lost 5 bases to trimming and J lost 4 bases; unmatched junction nucleotides: 7. CDR3 sequence (DNA): TGTGCCAGCAGTCCTTCCGCAGGGGGCACTGAAGCTTTCTTT. This sequence encodes CASSPSAGGTEAFF.

In this sample, this clonotype turned up many times. The chain uses TRBV19 and TRBJ2-2, with TRBD1 matching over 10 bases. CDR1 and CDR2 from the germline V gene are LNHDA and SQIVND (reference sequence). V was pared by 1 base and J by 6 bases, with 2 bases of the junction left unmatched. The CDR3 is 15 amino acids. CDR3 bases: TGTGCCAGTAGTATAGGGACAGGGGGGTCCGGGGAGCTGTTTTTT. Translating it yields CASSIGTGGSGELFF.

The chain uses TRBV28 and TRBJ2-7, with D perhaps being TRBD1 or TRBD2 (6 bases each). V lost 6 bases and J 2 bases, leaving 20 bases between the germline ends. This CDR3 contains 16 residues. Germline values: CDR1 MDHEN, CDR2 SYDVKM. CDR3 sequence (DNA): TGTGCCAGCAGGCCCGGGGGAGGCAGGGGCCCCTACGAGCAGTACTTC. It is translated as CASRPGGGRGPYEQYF.

This clonotype appeared many times. The chain employs TRBV2 and TRBJ2-1; 12 nucleotides line up with TRBD2. Looked up from germline, CDR1 is SNHLY and CDR2 is FYNNEI. V shed 7 bases, J shed 9 bases, and the junction held 10 bases outside the gene matches. The CDR3 runs 15 residues. The CDR3 is CASMVTSGSTGEQFF. The CDR3 nucleotides read TGTGCCAGCATGGTGACTAGCGGGAGTACGGGTGAGCAGTTCTTC.

Many counts were recorded for this clonotype. The CDR3 region is CASSYRDTSDEQYF. The CDR3 DNA sequence: TGTGCCAGCAGTTATCGGGACACATCTGATGAGCAGTACTTC. V and J are TRBV6-2 or TRBV6-3 and TRBJ2-7; D may be TRBD1 (6 bases). V was trimmed by 3 bases and J by 7 bases, leaving 16 bases between them. The CDR3 covers 14 residues. CDR1 and CDR2 (germline): MNHEY, SVGEGT.

This clonotype was recorded at least ten times. The chain uses TRBV18 and TRBJ2-5; D possibly corresponds to TRBD1 (5 bases). Trimming pared 0 bases from V and 4 bases from J, leaving 15 bases between. Germline V lookup: CDR1 KGHSH, CDR2 LQKENI. CDR3 length: 16 amino acids. The CDR3 bases are TGTGCCAGCTCACCACCGGGGCAGGCTCGTTTAGAGACCCAGTACTTC. The encoded protein is CASSPPGQARLETQYF.

This clonotype was seen at least ten times. The rearrangement links TRBV19 to TRBJ1-5; D is perhaps TRBD1 (5 bases). V was trimmed by 4 bases and J by 5 bases, leaving 12 bases between them. Germline V gene sequence: CDR1 LNHDA, CDR2 SQIVND (reference sequence). CDR3 size: 14 residues. The chain's CDR3 is CASSNNGADQPQHF. In DNA, the CDR3 is TGTGCCAGTAGTAACAATGGGGCAGATCAGCCCCAGCATTTT.

A word on this clonotype: The DNA is omitted, as the CDR3 cannot be located on it reliably, and the CDR3 follows TCRdb's listing. The gene calls are TRBV9 and TRBJ2-2; the table's TRBD1 call for D was not verified on the DNA. Germline V CDR1 and CDR2: SGDLS, YYNGEE. 16 amino acids form the CDR3, both terminal residues included. CDR3 loop: CASSVGGANTGELFFF.

This clonotype has a count of ten or more. The chain is built from TRBV15 and TRBJ2-1, with D possibly being TRBD1 or TRBD2 (8 bases each). The CDR3 consists of 17 residues. Trimming stripped 5 bases from V and 9 bases from J, with 26 bases between. CDR1 and CDR2 (germline): LNHNV, YYDKDF (reference sequence). CDR3 residues: CATSDRGHGGDPAEQFF. CDR3 sequence (DNA): TGTGCCACCAGCGACAGGGGACACGGGGGGGATCCGGCTGAGCAGTTCTTC.

This clonotype was observed at least ten times. The V and J genes are TRBV5-1 and TRBJ2-2; 13 bases align to TRBD2. Losses at the gene ends were 6 bases for V and 4 bases for J; bases not matched to a gene: 6. Per the germline V gene, CDR1 is SGHRS and CDR2 is YFSETQ. The CDR3 is made up of 16 amino acids. CDR3 nucleotides: TGCGCCAGCAAAGGGACTAGCGGGATGGGCACCGGGGAGCTGTTTTTT. Its protein product is CASKGTSGMGTGELFF.

This clonotype was detected ten times or more. The genes are TRBV12-3 or TRBV12-4 and TRBJ2-7; D may be TRBD1 (5 bases). This CDR3 contains 13 residues. Trimming left V 1 base short and J 2 bases short, with 6 bases between. CDR3 protein: CASSLGRAYEQYF. For the CDR3, the DNA is TGTGCCAGCAGTTTAGGCAGGGCCTACGAGCAGTACTTC.

This clonotype has a count of ten or more. The CDR3 region has the DNA TGTGCCAGCAGTGATCTGGGGGCGAACACCGGGGAGCTGTTTTTT. Its translation: CASSDLGANTGELFF. V is TRBV25-1 and J is TRBJ2-2, with D possibly called TRBD1 or TRBD2 (5 bases each). CDR3 length: 15 amino acids. Germline lookup yields CDR1 MGHDK and CDR2 SYGVNS. The V and J ends lost 3 bases and 0 bases respectively, with 8 bases between them.

This clonotype has a count of ten or more. V and J are TRBV5-1 and TRBJ2-2, with unresolved D. The length of the CDR3 is 14 residues. V was clipped by 2 bases and J by 1 base, with 6 bases between them. CDR1 is SGHRS, CDR2 YFSETQ, per germline. The DNA of the CDR3 is TGCGCCAGCAGCTTCCCCGGGAACACCGGGGAGCTGTTTTTT. Protein: CASSFPGNTGELFF. Full variable domain (outside the CDR3, taken from reference TRBV5-1 and TRBJ2-2): KAGVTQTPRYLIKTRGQQVTLSCSPISGHRSVSWYQQTPGQGLQFLFEYFSETQRNKGNFPGRFSGRQFSNSRSEMNVSTLELGDSALYLCASSFPGNTGELFFGEGSRLTVL.

This clonotype came up many times. V is TRBV30 and J is TRBJ1-1; D remains ambiguous. Germline V gene data show CDR1 as GTSNPN and CDR2 as SVGIG (reference sequence). V gave up 7 bases and J gave up 1 base, with 10 bases separating them. This CDR3 is built from 12 residues. The CDR3 DNA reads as TGTGCCTCGCACTACGGGAACACTGAAGCTTTCTTT. Its protein product is CASHYGNTEAFF. Complete variable domain (other parts from reference TRBV30 and TRBJ1-1): SQTIHQWPATLVQPVGSPLSLECTVEGTSNPNLYWYRQAAGRGLQLLFYSVGIGQISSEVPQNLSASRPQDRQFILSSKKLLLSDSGFYLCASHYGNTEAFFGQGTRLTVV.